These 6 T cell receptor beta chains share one sample of origin, sequenced in a study of T-cell memory formation after mild COVID-19. TCRdb used MiXCR to reprocess the 5' RACE reads, holding one entry per CDR3 protein. The table includes fewer than 700,000 distinct CDR3 sequences, 20% to 25% detected once. Sample: PBMCs or a T cell subset sorted from them (not recorded which). The source is an adult woman who had mild COVID-19 (a few samples of this study predate the infection). Cell type and time point are not known.

V gene TRBV7-3 combines with J gene TRBJ2-3; D unresolved. V lost 3 bases, J lost 0 bases, and 13 bases lay in between. The CDR3 has 16 residues. CDR1 is SGHTA and CDR2 is FQGTGA in the germline V gene. In DNA form, the CDR3 reads TGTGCCAGCAGCTTGGCCTCCCCTTCTAGCACAGATACGCAGTATTTT. Its translation is CASSLASPSSTDTQYF. The entire variable domain, with the rest obtained from reference TRBV7-3 and TRBJ2-3, is as follows: GAGVSQTPSNKVTEKGKYVELRCDPISGHTALYWYRQSLGQGPEFLIYFQGTGAADDSGLPNDRFFAVRPEGSVSTLKIQRTERGDSAVYLCASSLASPSSTDTQYFGPGTRLTVL.

The chain joins TRBV10-3 to TRBJ2-1; the D gene is possibly TRBD2 (5 bases). The CDR3 contains 10 residues. Germline V CDR1 and CDR2: ENHRY, SYGVKD. The V and J ends lost 8 bases and 9 bases respectively, with 8 bases between them. The CDR3 nucleotides are TGTGCCATCGGACGGGGTGAGCAGTTCTTC. This translates into CAIGRGEQFF.

The V and J genes are TRBV11-2 and TRBJ2-7; D is undetermined. This CDR3 spans 14 amino acids. V was pared by 7 bases and J by 0 bases, with 13 bases between. Looked up from germline, CDR1 is SGHAT and CDR2 is FQNNGV. The CDR3 DNA reads as TGTGCCAGCAAAGCCGGGCACAGCTCCTACGAGCAGTACTTC. It specifies CASKAGHSSYEQYF.

This clonotype was picked up many times. The V call is TRBV24-1, the J call TRBJ2-1, with 8 bases matching TRBD2. V gave up 0 bases and J gave up 0 bases; unmatched junction bases: 0. The CDR3 extends over 16 amino acids. The V gene's germline CDR1 is KGHDR and CDR2 SFDVKD. The CDR3 bases are TGTGCCACCAGTGATTTGAGCGGGAGCTCCTACAATGAGCAGTTCTTC. Translating gives CATSDLSGSSYNEQFF.

CDR3 DNA sequence: TGTGCCAGCAACGGGCAGGGTGGGATCTACGAGCAGTACTTC. Protein: CASNGQGGIYEQYF. This sequence joins TRBV6-6 and TRBJ2-7; D is perhaps TRBD1 (5 bases). Germline V lookup: CDR1 MNHNY, CDR2 SVGAGI (reference sequence). V lost 7 bases and J 3 bases, leaving 16 bases between the germline ends. The CDR3 is 14 residues long.

This clonotype was picked up a small number of times. The V call is TRBV4-2, the J call TRBJ2-5, with D perhaps matching TRBD2 (6 bases). CDR3 length: 14 residues. From germline, CDR1 is LGHNA and CDR2 YNFKEQ. Trimming stripped 3 bases from V and 5 bases from J, with 13 bases between. CDR3 nucleotides: TGTGCCAGCAGCCACGCGGGAAGGAGGGAGACCCAGTACTTC. It yields the protein CASSHAGRRETQYF.